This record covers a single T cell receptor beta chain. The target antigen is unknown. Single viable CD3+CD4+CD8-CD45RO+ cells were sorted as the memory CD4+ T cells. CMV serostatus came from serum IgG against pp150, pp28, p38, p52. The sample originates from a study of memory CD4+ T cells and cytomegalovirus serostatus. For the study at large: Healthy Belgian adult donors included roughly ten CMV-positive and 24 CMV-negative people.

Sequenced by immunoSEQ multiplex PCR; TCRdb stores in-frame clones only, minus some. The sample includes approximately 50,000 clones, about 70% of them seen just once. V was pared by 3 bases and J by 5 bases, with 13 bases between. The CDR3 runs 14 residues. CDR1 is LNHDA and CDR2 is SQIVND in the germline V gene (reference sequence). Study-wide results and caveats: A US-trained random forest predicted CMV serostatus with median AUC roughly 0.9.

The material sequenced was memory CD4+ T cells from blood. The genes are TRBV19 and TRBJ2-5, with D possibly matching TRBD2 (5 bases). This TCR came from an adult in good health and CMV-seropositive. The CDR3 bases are TGTGCCAGTAGTATTGCGGGCTCATGGGAGACCCAGTACTTC. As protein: CASSIAGSWETQYF.